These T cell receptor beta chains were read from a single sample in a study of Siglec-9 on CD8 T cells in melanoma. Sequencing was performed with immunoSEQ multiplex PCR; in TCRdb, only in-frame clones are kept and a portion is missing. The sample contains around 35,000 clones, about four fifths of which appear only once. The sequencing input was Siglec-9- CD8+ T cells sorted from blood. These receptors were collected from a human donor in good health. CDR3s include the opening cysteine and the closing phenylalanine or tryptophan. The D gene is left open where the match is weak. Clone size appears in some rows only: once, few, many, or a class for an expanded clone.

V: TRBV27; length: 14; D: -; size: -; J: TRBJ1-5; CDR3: CASSLGGSNQPQHF; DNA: TGTGCCAGCAGCTTGGGGGGGTCCAATCAGCCCCAGCATTTT
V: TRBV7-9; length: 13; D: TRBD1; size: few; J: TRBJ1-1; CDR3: CASQGDLNTEAFF; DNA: TGTGCCAGCCAGGGGGACTTGAACACTGAAGCTTTCTTT
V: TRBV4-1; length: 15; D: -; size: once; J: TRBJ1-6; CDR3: CASSHLVRGNSPLHF; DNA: TGCGCCAGCAGCCATTTGGTCAGGGGAAATTCACCCCTCCACTTT
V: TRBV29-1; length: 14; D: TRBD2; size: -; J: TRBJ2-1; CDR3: CSVLISGRYNEQFF; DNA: TGCAGCGTTTTGATTAGCGGGCGCTACAATGAGCAGTTCTTC
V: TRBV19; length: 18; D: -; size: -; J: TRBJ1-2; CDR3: CASSTYTLSPTANYGYTF; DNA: TGTGCCAGTAGTACTTACACCCTGAGCCCCACTGCTAACTATGGCTACACCTTC
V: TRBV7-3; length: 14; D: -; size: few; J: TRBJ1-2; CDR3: CATHGGTPLSGYTF; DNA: TGTGCCACACATGGTGGGACCCCTCTAAGTGGCTACACCTTC
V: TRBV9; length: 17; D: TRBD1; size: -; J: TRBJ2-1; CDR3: CASSVDSRGHRGNEQFF; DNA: TGTGCCAGCAGCGTAGATTCCAGGGGGCATCGGGGCAATGAGCAGTTCTTC
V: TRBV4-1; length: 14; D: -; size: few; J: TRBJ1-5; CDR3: CASSQWGEGKPQHF; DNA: TGCGCCAGCAGCCAATGGGGTGAGGGTAAGCCCCAGCATTTT
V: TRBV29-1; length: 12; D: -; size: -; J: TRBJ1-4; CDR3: CSVDGPNEKLFF; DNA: TGCAGCGTTGATGGCCCGAATGAAAAACTGTTTTTT
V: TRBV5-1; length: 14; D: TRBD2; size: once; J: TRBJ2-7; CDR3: CASSSLAESYEQYF; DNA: TGCGCCAGCAGCTCACTAGCGGAGTCCTACGAGCAGTACTTC
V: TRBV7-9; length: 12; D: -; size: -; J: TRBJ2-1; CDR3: CASRPMGNEQFF; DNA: TGTGCCAGCAGGCCGATGGGGAATGAGCAGTTCTTC
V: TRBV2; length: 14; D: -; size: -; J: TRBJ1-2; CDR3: CASDLIGGNYGYTF; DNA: TGTGCCAGCGATTTGATCGGGGGGAACTATGGCTACACCTTC
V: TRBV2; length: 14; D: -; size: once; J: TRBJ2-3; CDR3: CASSEGPGPDTQYF; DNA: TGTGCCAGCAGTGAAGGCCCGGGGCCAGATACGCAGTATTTT
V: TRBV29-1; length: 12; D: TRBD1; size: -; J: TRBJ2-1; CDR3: CSVPDRANEQFF; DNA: TGCAGCGTCCCCGACAGGGCCAATGAGCAGTTCTTC
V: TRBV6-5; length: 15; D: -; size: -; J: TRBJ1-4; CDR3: CASSYGAEWGEKLFF; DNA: TGTGCCAGCAGTTACGGTGCAGAGTGGGGTGAAAAACTGTTTTTT
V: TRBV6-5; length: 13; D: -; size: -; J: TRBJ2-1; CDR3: CASSYFKLGEQFF; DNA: TGTGCCAGCAGTTACTTCAAACTTGGCGAGCAGTTCTTC
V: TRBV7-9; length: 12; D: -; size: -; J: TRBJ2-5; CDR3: CASSLEPETQYF; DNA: TGTGCCAGCAGCTTAGAACCGGAGACCCAGTACTTC
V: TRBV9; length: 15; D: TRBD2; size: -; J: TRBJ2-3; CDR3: CASSPSGRVQDTQYF; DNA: TGTGCCAGCAGCCCCAGCGGGAGGGTACAGGATACGCAGTATTTT
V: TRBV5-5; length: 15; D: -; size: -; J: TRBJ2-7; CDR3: CASSLEGRRVDEQYF; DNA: TGTGCCAGCAGCTTGGAAGGTCGGAGGGTCGACGAGCAGTACTTC
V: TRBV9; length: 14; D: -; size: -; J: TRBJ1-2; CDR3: CASSGGSANYGYTF; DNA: TGTGCCAGCAGCGGGGGGTCGGCTAACTATGGCTACACCTTC
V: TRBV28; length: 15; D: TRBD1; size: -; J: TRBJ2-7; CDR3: CASRYRDRVSYEQYF; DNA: TGTGCCAGCAGATACCGGGACAGGGTTTCCTACGAGCAGTACTTC
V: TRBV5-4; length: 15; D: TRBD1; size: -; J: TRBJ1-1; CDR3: CASSSPGTGNTEAFF; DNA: TGTGCCAGCAGCTCTCCCGGGACAGGGAACACTGAAGCTTTCTTT
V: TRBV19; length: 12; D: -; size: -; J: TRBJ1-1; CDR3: CASSISSTEAFF; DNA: TGTGCCAGTAGTATCAGTAGCACTGAAGCTTTCTTT
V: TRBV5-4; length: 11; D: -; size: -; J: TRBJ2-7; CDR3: CASSFGYEQYF; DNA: TGTGCCAGCAGCTTCGGCTACGAGCAGTACTTC
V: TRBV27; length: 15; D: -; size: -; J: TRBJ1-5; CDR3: CASSPIGGAVQPQHF; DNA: TGTGCCAGCAGTCCCATAGGGGGGGCTGTTCAGCCCCAGCATTTT
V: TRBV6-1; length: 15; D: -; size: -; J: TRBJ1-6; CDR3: CASRERGSYNSPLHF; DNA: TGTGCCAGCAGGGAGCGGGGTTCCTATAATTCACCCCTCCACTTT
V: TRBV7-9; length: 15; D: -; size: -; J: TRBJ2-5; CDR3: CASSLRARVQETQYF; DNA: TGTGCCAGCAGCTTACGGGCCAGAGTTCAAGAGACCCAGTACTTC
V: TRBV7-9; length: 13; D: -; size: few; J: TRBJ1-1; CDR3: CASSLGTSTEAFF; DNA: TGTGCCAGCAGCTTAGGTACGAGCACTGAAGCTTTCTTT
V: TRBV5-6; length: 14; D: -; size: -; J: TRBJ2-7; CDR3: CASSLAYRRYEQYF; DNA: TGTGCCAGCAGCTTGGCTTACAGGCGGTACGAGCAGTACTTC
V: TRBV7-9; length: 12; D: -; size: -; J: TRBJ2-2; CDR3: CASRDSTGELFF; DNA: TGTGCCAGCAGGGATTCTACCGGGGAGCTGTTTTTT
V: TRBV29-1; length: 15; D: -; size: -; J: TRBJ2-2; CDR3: CSVQGLADNTGELFF; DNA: TGCAGCGTTCAGGGGCTAGCGGACAACACCGGGGAGCTGTTTTTT
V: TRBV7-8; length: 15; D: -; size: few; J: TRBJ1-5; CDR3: CASSLGPGINQPQHF; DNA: TGTGCCAGCAGCTTAGGGCCAGGGATCAATCAGCCCCAGCATTTT
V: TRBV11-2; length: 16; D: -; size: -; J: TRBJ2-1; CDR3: CASSSKGGLRGDEQFF; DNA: TGTGCCAGCAGCTCTAAGGGGGGATTGAGGGGCGATGAGCAGTTCTTC
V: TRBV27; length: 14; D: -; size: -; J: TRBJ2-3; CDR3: CASRLGLASDTQYF; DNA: TGTGCCAGCAGATTAGGGCTAGCTTCAGATACGCAGTATTTT
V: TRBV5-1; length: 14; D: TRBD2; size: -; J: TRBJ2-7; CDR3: CASSLEGGSYEQYF; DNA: TGCGCCAGCAGCTTGGAGGGCGGGAGCTACGAGCAGTACTTC
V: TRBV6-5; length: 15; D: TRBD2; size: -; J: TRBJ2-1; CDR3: CASSLTSGGPNEQFF; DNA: TGTGCCAGCAGCCTGACTAGCGGGGGGCCCAATGAGCAGTTCTTC
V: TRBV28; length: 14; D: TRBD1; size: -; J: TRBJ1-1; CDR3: CASSPVEGATEAFF; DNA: TGTGCCAGCTCTCCTGTGGAGGGGGCGACTGAAGCTTTCTTT
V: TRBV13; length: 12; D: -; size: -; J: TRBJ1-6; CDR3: CASSLNGGVPHF; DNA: TGTGCCAGCAGCTTAAATGGCGGAGTGCCCCACTTT
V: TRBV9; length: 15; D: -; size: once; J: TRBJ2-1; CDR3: CASSVGDGRNNEQFF; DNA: TGTGCCAGCAGCGTGGGTGACGGGCGTAACAATGAGCAGTTCTTC
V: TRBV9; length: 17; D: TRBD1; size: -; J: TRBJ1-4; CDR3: CASSEKTGIEANEKLFF; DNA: TGTGCCAGCAGCGAGAAGACAGGGATCGAGGCTAATGAAAAACTGTTTTTT
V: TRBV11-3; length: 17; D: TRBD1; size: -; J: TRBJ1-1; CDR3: CASSQWTGREENTEAFF; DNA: TGTGCCAGCAGCCAGTGGACAGGGAGGGAGGAGAACACTGAAGCTTTCTTT
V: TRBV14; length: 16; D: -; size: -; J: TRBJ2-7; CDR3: CASSQPSLSSPYEQYF; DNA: TGTGCCAGCAGCCAACCCTCCCTTAGTTCCCCCTACGAGCAGTACTTC
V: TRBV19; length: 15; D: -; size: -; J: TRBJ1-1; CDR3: CASSISKGGGTEAFF; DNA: TGTGCCAGTAGTATATCGAAAGGAGGGGGCACTGAAGCTTTCTTT
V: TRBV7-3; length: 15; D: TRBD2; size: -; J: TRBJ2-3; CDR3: CASSLLAGSTDTQYF; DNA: TGTGCCAGCAGCTTATTAGCGGGGAGCACAGATACGCAGTATTTT
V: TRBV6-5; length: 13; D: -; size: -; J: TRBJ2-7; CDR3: CASSYSTNYEQYF; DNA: TGTGCCAGCAGTTACTCGACGAACTACGAGCAGTACTTC
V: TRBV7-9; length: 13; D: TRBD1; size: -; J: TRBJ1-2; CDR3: CASSGNRGYGYTF; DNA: TGTGCCAGCTCTGGGAACAGGGGATATGGCTACACCTTC
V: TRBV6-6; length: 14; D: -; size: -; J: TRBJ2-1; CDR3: CASSLEASYNEQFF; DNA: TGTGCCAGCAGTCTCGAAGCCTCCTACAATGAGCAGTTCTTC
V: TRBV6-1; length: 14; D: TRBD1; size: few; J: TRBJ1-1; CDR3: CASSEDRGLTEAFF; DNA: TGTGCCAGCAGTGAGGACAGGGGGCTGACTGAAGCTTTCTTT
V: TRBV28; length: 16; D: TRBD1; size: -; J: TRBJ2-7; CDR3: CASSLVGTGKSVEQYF; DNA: TGTGCCAGCAGTTTAGTTGGGACAGGGAAGAGCGTGGAGCAGTACTTC
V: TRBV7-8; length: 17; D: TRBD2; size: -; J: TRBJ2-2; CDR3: CASSLPGTSGRTGELFF; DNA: TGTGCCAGCAGCTTACCTGGAACTAGCGGGAGAACCGGGGAGCTGTTTTTT
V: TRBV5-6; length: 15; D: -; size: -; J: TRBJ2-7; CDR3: CASSFRVTGSYEQYF; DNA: TGTGCCAGCAGCTTTAGGGTCACGGGCTCCTACGAGCAGTACTTC
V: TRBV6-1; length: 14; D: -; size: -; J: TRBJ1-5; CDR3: CASSQGYSNQPQHF; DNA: TGTGCCAGCTCCCAGGGCTATAGCAATCAGCCCCAGCATTTT
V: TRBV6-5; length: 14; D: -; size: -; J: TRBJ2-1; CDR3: CASSYSGNYNEQFF; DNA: TGTGCCAGCAGTTATAGCGGAAACTACAATGAGCAGTTCTTC
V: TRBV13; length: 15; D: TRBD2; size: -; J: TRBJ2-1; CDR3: CASSRPSGGAYEQFF; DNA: TGTGCCAGCAGCCGCCCTAGCGGGGGGGCCTATGAGCAGTTCTTC
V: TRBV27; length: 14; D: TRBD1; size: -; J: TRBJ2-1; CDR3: CASKIRGSYNEQFF; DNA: TGTGCCAGCAAAATCAGGGGGTCCTACAATGAGCAGTTCTTC
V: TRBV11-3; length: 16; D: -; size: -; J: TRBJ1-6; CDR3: CASSELGLLGGSPLHF; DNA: TGTGCCAGCAGCGAATTGGGACTTCTAGGGGGTTCACCCCTCCACTTT
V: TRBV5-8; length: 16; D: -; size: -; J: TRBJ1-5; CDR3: CASSFDGGLPNQPQHF; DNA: TGTGCCAGCAGCTTCGACGGGGGTTTGCCCAATCAGCCCCAGCATTTT
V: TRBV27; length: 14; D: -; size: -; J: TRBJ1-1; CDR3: CASSLLGLNTEAFF; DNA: TGTGCCAGCAGTTTACTAGGATTGAACACTGAAGCTTTCTTT
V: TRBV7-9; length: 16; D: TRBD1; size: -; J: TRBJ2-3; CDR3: CASSPRQGWNTDTQYF; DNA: TGTGCCAGCAGCCCCCGACAGGGTTGGAACACAGATACGCAGTATTTT
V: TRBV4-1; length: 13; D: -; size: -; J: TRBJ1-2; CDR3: CASSQGGQDGYTF; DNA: TGCGCCAGCAGCCAAGGGGGGCAAGACGGCTACACCTTC